This T cell receptor beta chain was sequenced during a study of T cells in narcolepsy. Study summary: Patients with NT1 or NT2 and healthy control donors were enrolled.

The CDR3 is 15 amino acids. Looked up from germline, CDR1 is SGHTA and CDR2 is FQGTGA. J lost 1 base, V lost 5 bases, and 5 bases had no gene match. The table came from immunoSEQ multiplex PCR; TCRdb's copy has only in-frame clones and leaves some out. The sample shows around 19,000 clones, 83% of them seen only once. General observations from the study: Comparing one patient's CSF and blood CD4+ clonotypes highlighted HCRT- and TRIB2-specific autoreactive clonotypes. Some memory CD4+ repertoires had no autoreactive clone sequences. Healthy controls reportedly lacked the autoreactive clonotypes serially found in patients' blood.

Remarks on this clone: Antigen: not known.

Sequencing was performed on memory (CD45RA-) CD4+ T cells from blood. This TCR was sampled from a human donor in good health. The chain has TRBV7-3 and TRBJ2-3; 8 bases line up with TRBD2. The CDR3 spells CASSHVAGRTDTQYF. The CDR3 coding sequence is TGTGCCAGCAGCCACGTAGCGGGGCGCACAGATACGCAGTATTTT. Full variable domain (rest looked up from reference TRBV7-3 and TRBJ2-3): GAGVSQTPSNKVTEKGKYVELRCDPISGHTALYWYRQSLGQGPEFLIYFQGTGAADDSGLPNDRFFAVRPEGSVSTLKIQRTERGDSAVYLCASSHVAGRTDTQYFGPGTRLTVL.